This T cell receptor beta chain comes out of a study of long-term antiretroviral therapy in people with HIV. The overall study: Sampling started about a decade before the 2015 immediate-ART recommendation.

V was shortened by 4 bases and J by 4 bases, with 8 bases between the two germline ends. The CDR3 length is 13 residues. Germline values: CDR1 MGHDK, CDR2 SYGVNS. Study findings and constraints: The study found narrower CDR3 length ranges in HIV repertoires than in controls.

Comment on this clone: Its specificity is not known.

Version v3.0 of the immunoSEQ assay ran at survey level. TCRdb keeps only in-frame clones here, not all; method: immunoSEQ multiplex PCR. Of more than 35,000 clones listed, roughly 96% are singletons. The sequencing used unsorted PBMCs, collected 3.7 years after starting antiretroviral therapy. This sequence originates from a woman in her forties or fifties with HIV. V usage is TRBV25-1 and J usage is TRBJ1-3, with D unresolved. In DNA form, the CDR3 reads TGTGCCAGCAGTGGGTACGGGGGAAACACCATATATTTT. Its translation is CASSGYGGNTIYF.